Reported below is one T cell receptor beta chain. Its target is unknown. These data come from a study of neoadjuvant nivolumab and ipilimumab in lung cancer. Study results and caveats: TCR richness and clonality were higher in tumors than adjacent uninvolved lung.

Germline CDR1 and CDR2: SGHTA and FQGNSA. Trimming shortened V by 5 bases and J by 1 base, and 15 bases separated the two germline ends. CDR3 size: 16 residues. Using immunoSEQ multiplex PCR, the repertoire was profiled, and TCRdb retains in-frame clones only, with some absent. Seen here are roughly 13,000 clones, about 94% observed once, and the top ten hold 2% to 3%. The sequences come from peripheral blood, collected after neoadjuvant nivolumab, alone or with ipilimumab, at or shortly before surgery. The receptor comes from an adult with non-small cell lung cancer. This chain joins TRBV7-2 and TRBJ2-4; TRBD2 is a possible D gene (5 bases). In DNA form, the CDR3 reads TGTGCCAGCAGCCAGCAACTAGGGCGGGCCAAAAACATTCAGTACTTC. Translation: CASSQQLGRAKNIQYF. Filled out from reference TRBV7-2 and TRBJ2-4, the complete variable domain reads GAGVSQSPSNKVTEKGKDVELRCDPISGHTALYWYRQSLGQGLEFLIYFQGNSAPDKSGLPSDRFSAERTGGSVSTLTIQRTQQEDSAVYLCASSQQLGRAKNIQYFGAGTRLSVL.